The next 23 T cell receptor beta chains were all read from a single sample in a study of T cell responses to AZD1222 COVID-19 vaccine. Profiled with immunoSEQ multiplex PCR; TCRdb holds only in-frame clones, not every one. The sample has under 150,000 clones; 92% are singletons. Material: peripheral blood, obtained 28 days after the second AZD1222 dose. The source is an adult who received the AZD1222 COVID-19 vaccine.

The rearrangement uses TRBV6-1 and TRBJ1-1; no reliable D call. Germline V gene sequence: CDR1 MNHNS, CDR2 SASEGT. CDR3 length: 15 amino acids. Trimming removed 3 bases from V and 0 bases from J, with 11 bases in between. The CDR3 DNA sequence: TGTGCCAGCAGTGAGACGGGATACATGAACACTGAAGCTTTCTTT. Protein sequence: CASSETGYMNTEAFF.

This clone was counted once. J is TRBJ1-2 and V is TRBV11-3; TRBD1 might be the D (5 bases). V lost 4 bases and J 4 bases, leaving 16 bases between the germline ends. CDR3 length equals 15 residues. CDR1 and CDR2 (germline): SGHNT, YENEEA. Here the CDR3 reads CASSSTGTKVYGYTF. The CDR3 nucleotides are TGTGCCAGCAGCTCCACAGGAACTAAGGTCTATGGCTACACCTTC.

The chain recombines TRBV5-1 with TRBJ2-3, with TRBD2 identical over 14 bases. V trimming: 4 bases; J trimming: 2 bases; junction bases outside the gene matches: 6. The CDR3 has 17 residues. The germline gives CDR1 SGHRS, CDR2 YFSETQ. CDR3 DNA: TGCGCCAGCAGCGTCGGGACTAGCGGGAGAGTCACAGATACGCAGTATTTT. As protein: CASSVGTSGRVTDTQYF.

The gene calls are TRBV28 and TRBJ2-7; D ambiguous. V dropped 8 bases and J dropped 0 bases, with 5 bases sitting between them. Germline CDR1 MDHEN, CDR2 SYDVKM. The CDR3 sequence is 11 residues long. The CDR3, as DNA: TGTGCCAGCCAATCCTCCTACGAGCAGTACTTC. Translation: CASQSSYEQYF.

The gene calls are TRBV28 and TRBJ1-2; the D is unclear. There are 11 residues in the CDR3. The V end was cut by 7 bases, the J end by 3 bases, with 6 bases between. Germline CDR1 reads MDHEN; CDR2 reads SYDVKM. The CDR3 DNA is TGTGCCAGCAAAGCGGACTATGGCTACACCTTC. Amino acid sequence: CASKADYGYTF.

The CDR3, as DNA: TGTGCCAGCAGCCCCATAGTTGGCACCGGGGAGCTGTTTTTT. Translated, it gives CASSPIVGTGELFF. The genes are TRBV7-6 and TRBJ2-2; D ambiguous. CDR3 size: 14 residues. Germline CDR1 and CDR2: SGHVS and FNYEAQ. V lost 5 bases, J lost 4 bases, and 11 bases lay in between.

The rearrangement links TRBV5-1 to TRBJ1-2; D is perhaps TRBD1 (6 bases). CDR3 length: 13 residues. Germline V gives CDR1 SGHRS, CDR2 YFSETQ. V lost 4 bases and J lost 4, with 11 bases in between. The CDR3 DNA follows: TGCGCCAGCAGCCTTGACAGGATCTATGGCTACACCTTC. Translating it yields CASSLDRIYGYTF.

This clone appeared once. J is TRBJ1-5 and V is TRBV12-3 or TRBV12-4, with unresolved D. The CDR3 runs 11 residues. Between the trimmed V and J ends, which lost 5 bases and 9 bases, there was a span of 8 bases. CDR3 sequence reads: CASSNIGPQHF. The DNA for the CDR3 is TGTGCCAGCAGTAACATTGGGCCCCAGCATTTT.

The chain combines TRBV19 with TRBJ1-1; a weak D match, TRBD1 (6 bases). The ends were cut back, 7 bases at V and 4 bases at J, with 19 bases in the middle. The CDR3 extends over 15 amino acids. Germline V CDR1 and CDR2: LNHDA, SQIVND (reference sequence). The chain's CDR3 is CASTRGRGAVTEAFF. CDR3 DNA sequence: TGTGCCAGTACCCGCGGAAGGGGGGCGGTCACTGAAGCTTTCTTT.

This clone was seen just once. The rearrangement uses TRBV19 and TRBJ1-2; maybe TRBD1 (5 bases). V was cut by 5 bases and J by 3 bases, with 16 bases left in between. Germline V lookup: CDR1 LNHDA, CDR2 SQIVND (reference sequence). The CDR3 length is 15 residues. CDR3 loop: CASSLQVGGDYGYTF. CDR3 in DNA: TGTGCCAGTAGTTTACAGGTTGGTGGGGACTATGGCTACACCTTC.

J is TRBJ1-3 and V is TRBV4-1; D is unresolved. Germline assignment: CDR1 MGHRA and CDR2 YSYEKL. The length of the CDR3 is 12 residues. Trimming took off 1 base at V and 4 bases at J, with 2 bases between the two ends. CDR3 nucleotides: TGCGCCAGCAGCCAAGTCGGAAACACCATATATTTT. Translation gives CASSQVGNTIYF.

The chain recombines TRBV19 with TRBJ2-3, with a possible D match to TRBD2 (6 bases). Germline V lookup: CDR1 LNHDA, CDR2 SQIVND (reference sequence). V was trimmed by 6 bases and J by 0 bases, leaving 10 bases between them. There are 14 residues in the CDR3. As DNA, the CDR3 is TGTGCCAGTAGATTGCGGGATAGCACAGATACGCAGTATTTT. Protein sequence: CASRLRDSTDTQYF.

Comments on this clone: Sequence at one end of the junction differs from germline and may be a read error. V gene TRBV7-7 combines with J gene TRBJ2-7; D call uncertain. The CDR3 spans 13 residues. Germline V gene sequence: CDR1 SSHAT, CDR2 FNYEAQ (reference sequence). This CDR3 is CASSLFLGYEQYF. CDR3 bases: TGTGCTAGCAGCTTGTTTTTAGGTTACGAGCAGTACTTC.

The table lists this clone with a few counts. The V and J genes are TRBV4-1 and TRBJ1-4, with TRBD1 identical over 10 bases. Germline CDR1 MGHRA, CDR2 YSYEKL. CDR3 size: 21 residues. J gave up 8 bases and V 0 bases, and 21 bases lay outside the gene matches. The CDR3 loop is CASSQDSLEGTGVAVDEKLFF. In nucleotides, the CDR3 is TGCGCCAGCAGCCAAGATTCACTCGAGGGGACAGGGGTGGCCGTGGACGAAAAACTGTTTTTT.

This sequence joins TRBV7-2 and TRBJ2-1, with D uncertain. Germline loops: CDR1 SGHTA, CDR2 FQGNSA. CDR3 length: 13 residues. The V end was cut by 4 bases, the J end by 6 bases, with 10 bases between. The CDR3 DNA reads TGTGCCAGCAGCTCCCTCCCGGTCAATGAGCAGTTCTTC. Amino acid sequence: CASSSLPVNEQFF.

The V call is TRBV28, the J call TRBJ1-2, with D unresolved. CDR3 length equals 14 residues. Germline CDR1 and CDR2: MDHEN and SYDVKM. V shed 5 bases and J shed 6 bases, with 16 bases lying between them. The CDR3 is CASSAPVGTNGYTF. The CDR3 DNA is TGTGCCAGCAGTGCCCCCGTTGGTACTAATGGCTACACCTTC.

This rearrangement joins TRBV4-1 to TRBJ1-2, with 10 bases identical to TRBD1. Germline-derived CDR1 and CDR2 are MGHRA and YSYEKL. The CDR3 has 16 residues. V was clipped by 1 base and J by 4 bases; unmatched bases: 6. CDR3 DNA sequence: TGCGCCAGCAGCCAAGGGTCCGGACAGGGGGGCTATGGCTACACCTTC. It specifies CASSQGSGQGGYGYTF.

The CDR3 sequence: CASSFRAEGQPQHF. In DNA, the CDR3 is TGTGCCAGCAGCTTCCGGGCCGAGGGTCAGCCCCAGCATTTT. This sequence joins TRBV5-5 and TRBJ1-5, with no clear D. Looked up from germline, CDR1 is SGHKS and CDR2 is YYEKEE (reference sequence). V lost 2 bases and J lost 6, with 12 bases in between. The CDR3 is 14 amino acids.

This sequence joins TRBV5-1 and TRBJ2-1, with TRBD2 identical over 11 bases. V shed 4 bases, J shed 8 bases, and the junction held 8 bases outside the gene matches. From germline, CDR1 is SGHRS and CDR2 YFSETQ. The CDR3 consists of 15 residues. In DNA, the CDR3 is TGCGCCAGCAGCCCGGGACTAGCGGACGCCGATGAGCAGTTCTTC. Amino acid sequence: CASSPGLADADEQFF.

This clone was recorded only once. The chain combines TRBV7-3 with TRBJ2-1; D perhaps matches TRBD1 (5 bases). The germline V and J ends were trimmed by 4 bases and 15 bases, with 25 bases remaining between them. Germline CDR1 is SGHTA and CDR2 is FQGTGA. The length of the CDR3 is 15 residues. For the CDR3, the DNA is TGTGCCAGCAGCTCAGACGGAACCACAGGTTCCCGTCGGTTCTTC. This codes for CASSSDGTTGSRRFF.

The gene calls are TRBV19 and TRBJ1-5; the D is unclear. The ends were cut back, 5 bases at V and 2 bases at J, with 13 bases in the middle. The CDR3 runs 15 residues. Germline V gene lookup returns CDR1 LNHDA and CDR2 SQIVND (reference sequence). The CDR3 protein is CASSATKYGNQPQHF. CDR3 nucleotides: TGTGCCAGTAGTGCAACTAAATATGGCAATCAGCCCCAGCATTTT.

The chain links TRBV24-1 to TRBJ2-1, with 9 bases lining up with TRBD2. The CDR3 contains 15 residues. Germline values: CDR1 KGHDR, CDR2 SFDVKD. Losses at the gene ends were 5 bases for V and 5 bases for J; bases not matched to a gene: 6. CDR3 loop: CATSGLTSGNNEQFF. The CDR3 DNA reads TGTGCCACCAGTGGACTGACTAGCGGAAACAATGAGCAGTTCTTC.

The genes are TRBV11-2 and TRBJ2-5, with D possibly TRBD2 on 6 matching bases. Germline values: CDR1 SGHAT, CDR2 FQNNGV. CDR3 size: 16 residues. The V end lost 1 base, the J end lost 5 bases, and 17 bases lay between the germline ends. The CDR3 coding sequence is TGTGCCAGCAGCTTAGTGGGAGTCGGGGGTTTGGAGACCCAGTACTTC. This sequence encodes CASSLVGVGGLETQYF.